Described below is a single T cell receptor beta chain sequence and its context. This entry comes from a study of blood T cell repertoires in COVID-19. About the research overall: The United States, Italy and Spain supplied acute and convalescent COVID-19 samples. The cDNA or gDNA used as material had been derived from T cells, B-cell-depleted T cells, or PBMCs.

Germline values: CDR1 MNHEY, CDR2 SVGAGI. V dropped 6 bases and J dropped 3 bases, with 15 bases sitting between them. The CDR3 is 15 residues long. Per the original methods: Amplification of reference gene primers was used by the study to estimate nucleated cell counts. Using immunoSEQ multiplex PCR, the repertoire was profiled, and TCRdb retains in-frame clones only, with some absent. V and J calls and clone size are given by that table; D and trimming were obtained from the DNA. Among approximately 110,000 clones listed, just over 70% were seen once. The specimen sequenced was peripheral blood. This rearrangement joins TRBV6-5 to TRBJ2-1; tentative D call: TRBD1 (6 bases). This TCR was recovered from a human donor with acute or convalescent COVID-19. The donor label of this sample is uncertain. For the CDR3, the DNA is TGTGCCAGCAGCCCCCCCGGGACATACTACAATGAGCAGTTCTTC. Protein: CASSPPGTYYNEQFF.